The clone carrying this T cell receptor beta chain appeared a single time. The sample comes from a study of blood T cell repertoires in COVID-19. Across the study: Researchers got acute and convalescent COVID-19 samples from the United States, Italy and Spain. From T cells, B-cell-depleted T cells, or PBMCs came the material, which was cDNA or gDNA.

Original handling: Quantification of nucleated cells was approximated via reference gene primer amplification. TCRdb's copy holds only in-frame clones and misses some; the assay was immunoSEQ multiplex PCR. From that table come the V and J calls and clone size; the DNA was used to work out D and trimming. The profile shows approximately 140,000 clones, around nine tenths of them singletons. The V end lost 5 bases, the J end lost 1 base, and 5 bases lay between the germline ends. The CDR3 sequence is 13 residues long. CDR1 is SGHTA and CDR2 is FQGTGA in the germline V gene. The source material was peripheral blood. The chain links TRBV7-3 to TRBJ2-2; no definite D call. The clonotype originates from a man in his fifties or sixties with active or convalescent COVID-19. This chain's CDR3 is CASSIQNTGELFF. CDR3 coding DNA: TGTGCCAGCAGCATACAGAACACCGGGGAGCTGTTTTTT.